These 27 T cell receptor beta chains were sequenced from one sample in a study of blood T cells in healthy people across ages. A second roughly 6 to 11 cycle PCR used barcoded and J-beta primers. One entry per CDR3 protein, called by TCRdb with MiXCR from the 5' RACE reads. The sample yields hundreds of thousands of distinct CDR3 sequences, 58% seen once. The sample consisted of blood. These receptors were taken from a man between 60 and 75 years old in good health.

The chain uses TRBV7-2 and TRBJ2-7; TRBD2 agrees at 8 bases. In germline, CDR1 is SGHTA, CDR2 FQGNSA. V lost 5 bases and J lost 7; bases outside the gene matches: 16. This CDR3 spans 16 amino acids. The CDR3 DNA is TGTGCCAGCAGCATTATAGCGGGGCGCATACACAATGAGCAGTACTTC. This gives the protein CASSIIAGRIHNEQYF.

The chain has TRBV20-1 and TRBJ2-3; TRBD1 matches at 7 bases. CDR3 size: 13 residues. The junction had 6 bases not matched to a gene; V was cut back by 7 bases and J by 2 bases. Germline V CDR1 and CDR2: DFQATT, SNEGSKA (reference sequence). CDR3 loop: CSGDRDPTDTQYF. Here the CDR3 DNA reads TGCAGTGGTGACAGGGACCCCACAGATACGCAGTATTTT.

The chain uses TRBV3-1 and TRBJ1-4; D uncertain. The CDR3 sequence is 13 residues long. Looked up from germline, CDR1 is LGHDT and CDR2 is YNNKEL (reference sequence). V lost 3 bases to trimming and J lost 10 bases, with 12 bases between them. CDR3 in amino acids: CASSQRSPGKLFF. For the CDR3, the DNA is TGTGCCAGCAGCCAGAGGTCTCCTGGAAAACTGTTTTTT.

V gene TRBV6-5 combines with J gene TRBJ2-1, with a possible D match to TRBD2 (5 bases). This CDR3 contains 14 residues. Germline V lookup: CDR1 MNHEY, CDR2 SVGAGI. Between the trimmed V and J ends, which lost 0 bases and 9 bases, there was a span of 12 bases. This CDR3 reads CASSYSVGVTEQFF. DNA for the CDR3: TGTGCCAGCAGTTACTCGGTCGGGGTTACTGAGCAGTTCTTC.

This sequence joins TRBV6-5 and TRBJ2-7, with TRBD1 matching 7 bases. The J call is uncertain, as TRBJ2-4 better fits the DNA end. CDR1 is MNHEY, CDR2 SVGAGI, per germline. CDR3 length: 13 residues. CDR3 sequence (DNA): TGTGCCAGCAGAACCAACAGGGGACACATTCAGTACTTC. Its translation: CASRTNRGHIQYF.

This chain uses TRBV10-3 with TRBJ2-7, with D unresolved. Germline assignment: CDR1 ENHRY and CDR2 SYGVKD. The V end lost 3 bases, the J end lost 5 bases, and 14 bases lay between the germline ends. The CDR3 length is 14 residues. CDR3 DNA sequence: TGTGCCATCAGTGACCCCAGTCGGACGGACGAGCAGTACTTC. The encoded protein is CAISDPSRTDEQYF.

This chain uses TRBV6-5 with TRBJ1-1; 8 nucleotides match TRBD1. V dropped 2 bases and J dropped 7; count of bases not matched to a gene: 9. Germline V CDR1 and CDR2: MNHEY, SVGAGI. This CDR3 is built from 15 residues. In DNA form, the CDR3 reads TGTGCCAGCAGTTACAGGGCAGGGGGCTCTAGTGAAGCTTTCTTT. Its protein is CASSYRAGGSSEAFF.

This rearrangement joins TRBV12-5 to TRBJ1-1, with 9 positions matching TRBD1. The V gene end was trimmed by 6 bases and the J gene end by 12 bases; junction bases not matched to a gene: 8. Germline lookup yields CDR1 LGHNT and CDR2 FRNRAP. The CDR3 extends over 12 amino acids. CDR3 sequence: CASGLTGGKSFF. The CDR3 DNA follows: TGTGCTAGTGGCCTAACAGGGGGCAAATCTTTCTTT.

DNA of the CDR3: TGTGCCAGCAGCGGCACGGGGGCACTCAATCAGCCCCAGCATTTT. Its translation: CASSGTGALNQPQHF. The chain combines TRBV12-3 or TRBV12-4 with TRBJ1-5; possible D gene TRBD1, 6 bases. Between the trimmed V and J ends, which lost 6 bases and 3 bases, there was a span of 15 bases. This CDR3 is 15 amino acids long.

This clonotype was seen once. The chain has TRBV24-1 and TRBJ2-3; 8 bases map to TRBD2. The CDR3 has 16 residues. Germline CDR1 and CDR2: KGHDR and SFDVKD. Unmatched junction bases numbered 5, after V lost 4 bases and J lost 0 bases. The chain's CDR3 is CATSDTSGGSTDTQYF. The CDR3 DNA is TGTGCCACCAGTGACACCAGCGGGGGCAGCACAGATACGCAGTATTTT.

In nucleotides, the CDR3 is TGTGCCAGCAGTCGCGGGGGGGCCAATGAGCAGTACTTC. This translates into CASSRGGANEQYF. The chain uses TRBV12-3 or TRBV12-4 and TRBJ2-5; 9 bases align to TRBD2. J was trimmed by 11 bases and V by 5 bases; bases with no gene match: 9. This CDR3 region has 13 residues.

There are many counts of this clonotype. V usage is TRBV20-1 and J usage is TRBJ2-4; 12 bases map to TRBD2. Germline V gives CDR1 DFQATT, CDR2 SNEGSKA (reference sequence). There are 14 residues in the CDR3. J was trimmed by 4 bases and V by 6 bases; bases with no gene match: 4. The CDR3 DNA reads as TGCAGTGCCGGACTAGCGGGGAGAAAAAACATTCAGTACTTC. Its translation is CSAGLAGRKNIQYF.

This clonotype was counted only a few times. The chain is built from TRBV3-1 and TRBJ1-4, with 9 bases identical to TRBD1. CDR1 and CDR2 (germline): LGHDT, YNNKEL (reference sequence). Germline trimming cut 1 base from V and 7 bases from J; bases unmatched to any gene: 1. The CDR3 runs 14 residues. As DNA, the CDR3 is TGTGCCAGCAGCCAAGGGACAGGGGCTGAAAAACTGTTTTTT. Its translation is CASSQGTGAEKLFF.

The genes are TRBV19 and TRBJ1-2; D unclear. The V and J ends lost 5 bases and 5 bases respectively, with 21 bases between them. This CDR3 has 16 residues. The germline gives CDR1 LNHDA, CDR2 SQIVND (reference sequence). CDR3 amino acids: CASSDSSGPLGYGYTF. CDR3 DNA: TGTGCCAGTAGTGACTCATCAGGTCCATTGGGGTATGGCTACACCTTC.

This chain links TRBV6-5 with TRBJ1-1; D remains ambiguous. There are 15 residues in the CDR3. Germline lookup yields CDR1 MNHEY and CDR2 SVGAGI. V lost 5 bases to trimming and J lost 0 bases, with 13 bases between them. CDR3 DNA: TGTGCCAGCAGTACTACCGGGAACCTGAACACTGAAGCTTTCTTT. Translation gives CASSTTGNLNTEAFF.

V and J are TRBV7-7 and TRBJ2-5; TRBD1 agrees at 10 bases. J was trimmed by 5 bases and V by 2 bases; bases with no gene match: 5. CDR1 is SSHAT, CDR2 FNYEAQ, per germline (reference sequence). CDR3 length: 15 residues. The CDR3 DNA sequence: TGTGCCAGCAGCTTATGGGACAGGGGAGGGGAGACCCAGTACTTC. It translates to CASSLWDRGGETQYF.

This clonotype appeared a few times. The rearrangement uses TRBV10-3 and TRBJ2-5; D remains ambiguous. V was clipped by 7 bases and J by 0 bases, with 12 bases between them. The CDR3 length is 14 residues. CDR1 ENHRY and CDR2 SYGVKD come from the germline V gene. DNA for the CDR3: TGTGCCATCAAATCCACCCACGACCAAGAGACCCAGTACTTC. This gives the protein CAIKSTHDQETQYF.

The chain employs TRBV6-4 and TRBJ2-1, with 8 positions matching TRBD1. The CDR3 length is 17 residues. Losses at the gene ends were 0 bases for V and 6 bases for J; bases not matched to a gene: 10. Per germline, CDR1 MRHNA and CDR2 SNTAGT. The CDR3 DNA sequence: TGTGCCAGCAGTGACTCCCGCGCAGGGGGCGCTTTCAATGAGCAGTTCTTC. Translating it yields CASSDSRAGGAFNEQFF.

The rearrangement links TRBV6-1 to TRBJ1-2; D unresolved. Germline V gene sequence: CDR1 MNHNS, CDR2 SASEGT. Trimming took 4 bases from V and 4 from J, leaving 10 bases between them. The CDR3 covers 13 residues. CDR3 sequence: CASSGDRVYGYTF. CDR3 sequence (DNA): TGTGCCAGCAGTGGAGACCGGGTCTATGGCTACACCTTC.

The rearrangement links TRBV5-1 to TRBJ1-2; 9 bases fit TRBD1. With 0 bases clipped from V and 7 bases from J, the junction kept 10 bases outside the gene matches. Germline V gene lookup returns CDR1 SGHRS and CDR2 YFSETQ. This CDR3 has 16 amino acids. The chain's CDR3 is CASSLEITGGYGGYTF. The CDR3 DNA follows: TGCGCCAGCAGCTTGGAGATTACAGGGGGCTATGGTGGCTACACCTTC.

This clonotype was detected only once. V usage is TRBV5-6 and J usage is TRBJ1-1, with D uncertain. Germline CDR1 SGHDT, CDR2 YYEEEE. The length of the CDR3 is 13 residues. Trimming took 2 bases from V and 5 from J, leaving 10 bases between them. In DNA, the CDR3 is TGTGCCAGCAGCTTTTCCGTTTGGACTGAAGCTTTCTTT. Protein: CASSFSVWTEAFF.

This sequence joins TRBV7-9 and TRBJ1-6, with 12 bases identical to TRBD1. CDR3 length equals 16 residues. V shed 4 bases, J shed 7 bases, and the junction held 5 bases outside the gene matches. The germline gives CDR1 SEHNR, CDR2 FQNEAQ (reference sequence). CDR3 loop: CASSSPGTGGNSPLHF. The CDR3 DNA reads as TGTGCCAGCAGCTCGCCCGGGACAGGGGGCAATTCACCCCTCCACTTT.

V gene TRBV20-1 combines with J gene TRBJ1-1, with a tentative D call TRBD1 (5 bases). CDR1 is DFQATT, CDR2 SNEGSKA, per germline (reference sequence). Trimming shortened V by 3 bases and J by 0 bases, and 23 bases separated the two germline ends. CDR3 length: 18 amino acids. The CDR3 region has the DNA TGCAGTGCTAGGGGTCTAGGGAGGGGTCCCGACATGAACACTGAAGCTTTCTTT. Protein product: CSARGLGRGPDMNTEAFF.

The V call is TRBV20-1, the J call TRBJ2-1; 7 bases match TRBD2. V lost 6 bases, J lost 6 bases, and 11 bases stayed unmatched. From germline, CDR1 is DFQATT and CDR2 SNEGSKA (reference sequence). The CDR3 extends over 14 amino acids. CDR3: CSAVERGPLNEQFF. In nucleotides, the CDR3 is TGCAGTGCCGTGGAGCGGGGTCCCCTCAATGAGCAGTTCTTC.

Comment on this clonotype: An end of the junction does not agree with germline; a read error may underlie this. The chain uses TRBV6-4 and TRBJ2-3; 11 bases align to TRBD2. CDR1 and CDR2 (germline): MRHNA, SNTAGT. The CDR3 has 15 amino acids. CDR3 nucleotide sequence: TGTGTCAGCAGTGAGACTAGCGGGGGCACAGATACGCAGTATTTT. This codes for CVSSETSGGTDTQYF.

A few counts support this clonotype. The genes are TRBV28 and TRBJ2-5, with D unclear. The CDR3 length is 14 residues. Germline assignment: CDR1 MDHEN and CDR2 SYDVKM. V lost 4 bases, J lost 4 bases, and 13 bases lay in between. CDR3 DNA: TGTGCCAGCAGTTCTCCGACCGGCTTAGAGACCCAGTACTTC. It yields the protein CASSSPTGLETQYF.

The CDR3 spells CASSDPRGGPNYGYTF. DNA of the CDR3: TGTGCCAGCAGTGATCCCAGGGGCGGACCTAACTATGGCTACACCTTC. The J gene is TRBJ1-2, the V gene TRBV6-1, with a possible D match to TRBD1 (6 bases). V lost 3 bases and J lost 0, with 14 bases in between. CDR1 and CDR2 (germline): MNHNS, SASEGT. This CDR3 region has 16 residues.